The present T cell receptor beta chain was sequenced within a study of blood T cell repertoires in COVID-19. About the study: COVID-19 samples from acute and convalescent phases originated in the United States, Italy and Spain. PBMCs, B-cell-depleted T cells, or T cells provided the cDNA or gDNA that made up the material.

In the authors' workflow: The assay estimated nucleated cells by amplifying reference gene primers. This table comes from immunoSEQ multiplex PCR, and its TCRdb copy is limited to in-frame clones, with some not included. That table gives V, J and clone size, and the DNA gave D and trimming. The sample has 85,000 to 130,000 clones, approximately 90% seen once. The sequence was collected from a man aged 55 to 70 with acute or convalescent COVID-19. Sequencing was performed on peripheral blood.

The CDR3 is CASSLGLAVGGDTQYF. The CDR3, as DNA: TGTGCCAGCAGCTTAGGCCTAGCGGTAGGGGGAGATACGCAGTATTTT. The chain carries TRBV7-3 and TRBJ2-3; TRBD2 might be the D (7 bases). The germline V gene encodes CDR1 SGHTA and CDR2 FQGTGA. V lost 2 bases and J 5 bases, leaving 17 bases between the germline ends. This CDR3 region has 16 residues.